Shown below are 16 T cell receptor beta chains from a single sample sequenced in a study of blood T cell repertoires in COVID-19. Using immunoSEQ multiplex PCR, the repertoire was profiled, and TCRdb retains in-frame clones only, with some absent. The sample carries 250,000 to 350,000 clones, 88% recorded once. The specimen sequenced was peripheral blood. The receptors shown here come from a woman aged 25-40 years with COVID-19, enrolled during active disease.

This clone was counted only a few times. The gene calls are TRBV6-2 or TRBV6-3 and TRBJ1-1; D call uncertain. CDR1 is MNHEY, CDR2 SVGEGT, per germline. Trimming left V 0 bases short and J 3 bases short, with 5 bases between. This CDR3 region has 13 residues. Written as DNA, the CDR3 is TGTGCCAGCAGTTACTCAGCACACACTGAAGCTTTCTTT. Translation: CASSYSAHTEAFF.

The chain uses TRBV3-1 (or the pseudogene TRBV3-2) and TRBJ1-3; D not certain. Between the trimmed V and J ends, which lost 4 bases and 3 bases, there was a span of 10 bases. The V gene's germline CDR1 is LGHDT and CDR2 YNNKEL (reference sequence). This CDR3 spans 14 amino acids. The CDR3, as DNA: TGTGCCAGCAGCCCGACGAGGTATGGAAACACCATATATTTT. It codes for CASSPTRYGNTIYF.

This rearrangement joins TRBV29-1 to TRBJ2-5; 8 nucleotides line up with TRBD2. V lost 7 bases, J lost 4 bases, and 11 bases stayed unmatched. The CDR3 loop spans 14 amino acids. Germline V gene lookup returns CDR1 SQVTM and CDR2 ANQGSEA. The CDR3 spells CSARGSGRGETQYF. The DNA for the CDR3 is TGCAGCGCCCGGGGGAGCGGGAGAGGAGAGACCCAGTACTTC. Filled out from reference TRBV29-1 and TRBJ2-5, the complete variable domain reads SAVISQKPSRDICQRGTSLTIQCQVDSQVTMMFWYRQQPGQSLTLIATANQGSEATYESGFVIDKFPISRPNLTFSTLTVSNMSPEDSSIYLCSARGSGRGETQYFGPGTRLLVL.

Written as DNA, the CDR3 is TGTGCCAGCAGCTTTGGCGGACTAGCGGGACGCTACAATGAGCAGTTCTTC. Residues: CASSFGGLAGRYNEQFF. The chain couples TRBV7-9 to TRBJ2-1; 12 bases agree with TRBD2. J gave up 3 bases and V 3 bases, and 6 bases lay outside the gene matches. CDR1 is SEHNR, CDR2 FQNEAQ, per germline (reference sequence). This CDR3 region has 17 residues.

The V call is TRBV7-8, the J call TRBJ1-2, with 9 bases that match TRBD1. Germline CDR1 and CDR2: SGHVS and FQNEAQ. The trim removed 5 bases at V and 8 bases at J, leaving 6 bases unmatched. CDR3 length equals 13 residues. CDR3 DNA sequence: TGTGCCAGCAGCCGGCCGGACAGGGGCGGCTACACCTTC. It is translated as CASSRPDRGGYTF.

CDR3 sequence (DNA): TGTGCCAGCAGCGTAGGACTAGCGGGGAACACAGATACGCAGTATTTT. The encoded protein is CASSVGLAGNTDTQYF. This sequence joins TRBV9 and TRBJ2-3, with 11 bases lining up with TRBD2. Germline V CDR1 and CDR2: SGDLS, YYNGEE. Trimming removed 0 bases from V and 2 bases from J; junction bases left unmatched: 2. The CDR3 extends over 16 amino acids.

The chain recombines TRBV29-1 with TRBJ1-1; possibly TRBD1 for D (6 bases). The CDR3 covers 14 residues. In germline, CDR1 is SQVTM, CDR2 ANQGSEA. The V and J ends lost 6 bases and 1 base respectively, with 15 bases between them. DNA for the CDR3: TGCAGCGTCGGGTACCCGACAGGGAACACTGAAGCTTTCTTT. Translation: CSVGYPTGNTEAFF.

The V and J genes are TRBV3-1 (or the pseudogene TRBV3-2) and TRBJ2-4; 7 nucleotides align to TRBD2. CDR3 length: 13 residues. The V segment lost 4 bases and the J segment 9 bases; nucleotides outside the gene matches: 6. The germline gives CDR1 LGHDT, CDR2 YNNKEL (reference sequence). CDR3 amino acids: CASSPGGSCIQYF. The DNA for the CDR3 is TGTGCCAGCAGCCCCGGGGGGTCGTGCATTCAGTACTTC.

V usage is TRBV9 and J usage is TRBJ2-5; possibly TRBD1 for D (6 bases). The length of the CDR3 is 13 residues. V lost 3 bases, J lost 5 bases, and 11 bases lay in between. Per the germline V gene, CDR1 is SGDLS and CDR2 is YYNGEE. The CDR3 coding sequence is TGTGCCAGCAGCGCTGGGACAATGGAGACCCAGTACTTC. Its protein product is CASSAGTMETQYF.

The J gene is TRBJ1-4, the V gene TRBV3-1 (or the pseudogene TRBV3-2), with D uncertain. In germline, CDR1 is LGHDT, CDR2 YNNKEL (reference sequence). Trimming left V 0 bases short and J 11 bases short, with 13 bases between. CDR3 size: 14 residues. For the CDR3, the DNA is TGTGCCAGCAGCCAAGATGCCAGCCCGAGGAAACTGTTTTTT. As protein: CASSQDASPRKLFF.

This clone was observed a few times. The rearrangement links TRBV7-8 to TRBJ2-3, with unresolved D. Germline V lookup: CDR1 SGHVS, CDR2 FQNEAQ. The CDR3 covers 15 residues. Trimming took 5 bases from V and 2 from J, leaving 14 bases between them. CDR3 loop: CASSRHRLDTDTQYF. The CDR3 bases are TGTGCCAGCAGCCGACACCGACTCGACACAGATACGCAGTATTTT.

The J gene is TRBJ1-5, the V gene TRBV28; tentatively, D is TRBD1 (5 bases). Looked up from germline, CDR1 is MDHEN and CDR2 is SYDVKM. V gave up 6 bases and J gave up 7 bases, with 28 bases separating them. This CDR3 has 18 residues. CDR3 residues: CASSRVGGSAIAGQPQHF. The CDR3 nucleotides read TGTGCCAGCAGCCGGGTGGGGGGGTCGGCAATAGCAGGACAGCCCCAGCATTTT.

The chain is built from TRBV6-5 and TRBJ2-1; weak D call: TRBD2 (5 bases). Trimming stripped 5 bases from V and 7 bases from J, with 18 bases between. Germline CDR1 MNHEY, CDR2 SVGAGI. This CDR3 contains 15 residues. The CDR3 is CASSRLPDRGNEQFF. The DNA of the CDR3 is TGTGCCAGCAGTCGCCTCCCGGATCGGGGTAATGAGCAGTTCTTC.

This sequence joins TRBV6-5 and TRBJ2-3; maybe TRBD2 (7 bases). The germline gives CDR1 MNHEY, CDR2 SVGAGI. The CDR3 extends over 15 amino acids. V was shortened by 5 bases and J by 3 bases, with 15 bases between the two germline ends. CDR3 region: CASSQYGGRTDTQYF. Here the CDR3 DNA reads TGTGCCAGCAGTCAATACGGGGGGCGGACAGATACGCAGTATTTT.

The rearrangement joins TRBV30 to TRBJ1-5; the D gene is possibly TRBD1 (6 bases). The CDR3 sequence is 12 residues long. CDR1 is GTSNPN and CDR2 is SVGIG in the germline V gene (reference sequence). The V gene lost 8 bases and the J gene lost 5 bases, with 13 bases spanning the gap. CDR3 DNA: TGTGCCGGGGGAGGGGGGCATCAGCCCCAGCATTTT. This sequence encodes CAGGGGHQPQHF.

This chain uses TRBV5-4 with TRBJ1-6, with 10 bases that match TRBD1. V trimming: 5 bases; J trimming: 7 bases; junction bases outside the gene matches: 6. This CDR3 comprises 15 residues. Germline V gives CDR1 SGHNT, CDR2 YYREEE (reference sequence). The CDR3 loop is CASRDGTGENSPLHF. CDR3 nucleotides: TGTGCCAGCAGGGATGGGACAGGGGAGAATTCACCCCTCCACTTT.